These T cell receptor beta chains were read from a single sample in a study of blood T cell repertoires in COVID-19. This table comes from immunoSEQ multiplex PCR, and its TCRdb copy is limited to in-frame clones, with some not included. Here the sample spans nearly 25,000 clones, just over 90% being singletons. The sample consisted of peripheral blood. Receptors originate from a man between 65 and 85 years old with active COVID-19. CDR3s include the opening cysteine and the closing phenylalanine or tryptophan. A D gene is named only where the DNA matches it firmly. Clone size is shown for a subset of rows, as once, few, many or a class of expanded clone.

clone size	V gene	D gene	J gene	CDR3 DNA	CDR3 protein
.	TRBV3-1/TRBV3-2	TRBD1	TRBJ2-5	TGTGCCAGCAGCCAAGAAAGGGTCTTAGGACAGGGAGGTTTGGAGACCCAGTACTTC	CASSQERVLGQGGLETQYF
.	TRBV13	.	TRBJ1-1	TGTGCCAGCAGCTCTCGGTACACTGAAGCTTTCTTT	CASSSRYTEAFF
.	TRBV6-2/TRBV6-3	TRBD1	TRBJ1-5	TGTGCCAGCAGCCCCGACAGGGCTTATCAGCCCCAGCATTTT	CASSPDRAYQPQHF
few	TRBV4-1	TRBD1	TRBJ1-4	TGCGCCAGCAGCCCCGGAGGACAGGGGGGGGAGAAACTGTTTTTT	CASSPGGQGGEKLFF
.	TRBV24-1	TRBD2	TRBJ2-1	TGTGCCACCAGTGACCAGACTAGCGGGACCTACAATGAGCAGTTCTTC	CATSDQTSGTYNEQFF
once	TRBV28	.	TRBJ2-2	TGTGCCAGCAGTTCAATCCGGGGCACCGGGGAGCTGTTTTTT	CASSSIRGTGELFF
.	TRBV6-5	TRBD2	TRBJ2-7	TGTGCCAGCAGTTACGGGACTAGCGGGTATACCTACGAGCAGTACTTC	CASSYGTSGYTYEQYF
.	TRBV11-3	TRBD1	TRBJ2-1	TGTGCCAGCAGCTCAGGACAGGGGGCGGTCGATGAGCAGTTCTTC	CASSSGQGAVDEQFF
once	TRBV13	.	TRBJ2-3	TGTGCCAGCAGCTCACGAGCGGAGTGGAGCACAGATACGCAGTATTTT	CASSSRAEWSTDTQYF
.	TRBV28	TRBD2	TRBJ2-1	TGTGCCAGCAGTTTCCGGGACAGGGTTCCGGGACTAGCGGGATGGGAGCAGTTCTTC	CASSFRDRVPGLAGWEQFF
.	TRBV5-6	.	TRBJ2-5	TGTGCCAGCAGCGACGGACTAAAAGAGACCCAGTACTTC	CASSDGLKETQYF
few	TRBV5-1	TRBD1	TRBJ1-1	TGCGCCAGCAGCGGGAGACAGGGGGACACTGAAGCTTTCTTT	CASSGRQGDTEAFF
.	TRBV28	.	TRBJ2-5	TGTGCCAGCAGTTGGGCAGTGGTCCAAGAGACCCAGTACTTC	CASSWAVVQETQYF
.	TRBV12-3/TRBV12-4	.	TRBJ1-1	TGTGCCAGCAGCCTCGACACCTACACTGAAGCTTTCTTT	CASSLDTYTEAFF
.	TRBV4-2	TRBD1	TRBJ1-5	TGTGCCAGCAGCCAGGGGGGGACAGGGTTCAATCAGCCCCAGCATTTT	CASSQGGTGFNQPQHF
.	TRBV3-1/TRBV3-2	.	TRBJ2-5	TGTGCCAGCAGCCAAAGGCCCGCGGGACAAGAGACCCAGTACTTC	CASSQRPAGQETQYF
few	TRBV12-3/TRBV12-4	.	TRBJ1-4	TGTGCCAGCAGTTTCCAGGGGTTGGAAAAACTGTTTTTT	CASSFQGLEKLFF
.	TRBV18	.	TRBJ2-1	TGTGCCAGCTCACTACAGGGCTCTGAGCAGTTCTTC	CASSLQGSEQFF
.	TRBV5-1	.	TRBJ2-1	TGCGCCAGCAGCTTGGGTCAGACCTACAATGAGCAGTTCTTC	CASSLGQTYNEQFF
once	TRBV2	TRBD1	TRBJ1-4	TGTGCCAGCCGAGACAGGGTCACTAATGAAAAACTGTTTTTT	CASRDRVTNEKLFF
.	TRBV11-2	.	TRBJ1-1	TGTGCCAGCAGCTTAAGCGCGACGGGGTGGACCACTGAAGCTTTCTTT	CASSLSATGWTTEAFF
.	TRBV28	TRBD1	TRBJ2-7	TGTGCCAGCAGTTCCCCCGGGACAGGGTCCCACGAGCAGTACTTC	CASSSPGTGSHEQYF
.	TRBV12-1	.	TRBJ2-5	TGTGCCAGCAGCCCCCCCGTAGCGGGAGGGCTTCAAGAGACCCAGTACTTC	CASSPPVAGGLQETQYF